The T cell receptor (beta chain) described here comes from a study of beta chain features in type 1 diabetes. The study, taken as a whole, reports: Shortening that was moderate but significant affected the TCRB CDR3s of Type 1 diabetes patients in all four CD4+ subsets. The study found that naive, central memory and Treg TCRB repertoires appeared more similar in patients than in healthy donors. Patients with type 1 diabetes showed fewer VDJ junction insertions and more deletions.

This clone was seen a few times. What it binds is unknown. What was sequenced were expressed TCRB transcripts, since all of the isolated RNA had been reverse transcribed. TCRdb's table, derived via immunoSEQ multiplex PCR, lists solely in-frame clones and lacks some. The data hold under 800,000 clones, with roughly a sixth observed a single time. There was one heparinised blood draw per donor, averaging roughly 110 mL. Germline-derived CDR1 and CDR2 are SEHNR and FQNEAQ (reference sequence). J was trimmed by 0 bases and V by 5 bases; bases with no gene match: 4. There are 14 residues in the CDR3. Material for sequencing was naive CD4+ T cells from blood. The chain joins TRBV7-9 to TRBJ2-7, with 7 bases that match TRBD2. This sequence originates from a man younger than 35 in good health. This CDR3 is CASSHRDYSYEQYF. The CDR3 coding sequence is TGTGCCAGCAGCCACCGGGACTACTCCTACGAGCAGTACTTC.